Following are 26 T cell receptor beta chains from one sample sequenced in a study of cytomegalovirus exposure and HLA in healthy donors. The PCR was carried out with 60 Vbeta primers and 13 Jbeta primers. Measured with immunoSEQ multiplex PCR; TCRdb has only the in-frame clones, and not every one. The table has about 160,000 clones, 70% to 80% seen once; the top ten hold 3.5% to 4.5%. The material sequenced was PBMCs. The receptors originated from a man aged 25-45 years in good health and CMV-seropositive.

The rearrangement joins TRBV5-1 to TRBJ1-2, with D tentatively TRBD1 (5 bases). CDR1 SGHRS and CDR2 YFSETQ come from the germline V gene. The CDR3 runs 14 residues. V dropped 0 bases and J dropped 0 bases, with 6 bases sitting between them. CDR3 residues: CASSLEGPNYGYTF. CDR3 coding DNA: TGCGCCAGCAGCTTGGAGGGGCCTAACTATGGCTACACCTTC.

The chain combines TRBV7-2 with TRBJ1-2; TRBD1 might be the D (5 bases). V was trimmed by 5 bases and J by 1 base, leaving 11 bases between them. Germline lookup yields CDR1 SGHTA and CDR2 FQGNSA. The CDR3 has 14 residues. The CDR3 here is CASSLPGVNYGYTF. The CDR3 nucleotides are TGTGCCAGCAGCCTCCCGGGGGTTAACTATGGCTACACCTTC. Full variable domain (outside the CDR3, taken from reference TRBV7-2 and TRBJ1-2): GAGVSQSPSNKVTEKGKDVELRCDPISGHTALYWYRQSLGQGLEFLIYFQGNSAPDKSGLPSDRFSAERTGGSVSTLTIQRTQQEDSAVYLCASSLPGVNYGYTFGSGTRLTVV.

CDR3 coding DNA: TGTGCCAGCAGCCCTAGCGGGGGGCGTTACAATGAGCAGTTCTTC. Translated: CASSPSGGRYNEQFF. This chain joins TRBV7-2 and TRBJ2-1; TRBD2 agrees at 11 bases. Germline V gene lookup returns CDR1 SGHTA and CDR2 FQGNSA. V shed 5 bases and J 4 bases; nucleotides not matched to a gene: 4. This CDR3 has 15 amino acids.

The J gene is TRBJ1-5, the V gene TRBV21-1; the table's TRBD1 call for D was not verified on the DNA. TRBV21-1 is recorded as a pseudogene. CDR3 length: 17 amino acids. In DNA form, the CDR3 reads TGTGCCAGCAGCCTACCAACTGGGCCGAATAGCAATCAGCCCCAGCATTTT. Its protein product is CASSLPTGPNSNQPQHF.

The chain carries TRBV5-1 and TRBJ2-5; a possible D gene is TRBD1 (5 bases). The CDR3 length is 13 residues. CDR1 is SGHRS and CDR2 is YFSETQ in the germline V gene. With 4 bases removed from V and 3 bases from J, the gap between germline ends came to 10 bases. As DNA, the CDR3 is TGCGCCAGCAGCCTGGAAGGGGAAGAGACCCAGTACTTC. This translates into CASSLEGEETQYF.

The chain carries TRBV9 and TRBJ2-5, with 7 nucleotides matching TRBD2. The CDR3 is 19 residues long. The ends lost 0 bases at V and 5 bases at J; junction bases unmatched: 19. CDR1 is SGDLS, CDR2 YYNGEE, per germline. The CDR3 spells CASSVEVWGGTAAWETQYF. The CDR3 DNA is TGTGCCAGCAGCGTAGAGGTATGGGGAGGGACTGCCGCGTGGGAGACCCAGTACTTC.

The chain recombines TRBV7-9 with TRBJ1-5, with TRBD1 matching over 9 bases. The CDR3 covers 14 residues. Germline trimming cut 1 base from V and 5 bases from J; bases unmatched to any gene: 0. Germline CDR1 reads SEHNR; CDR2 reads FQNEAQ (reference sequence). The CDR3 DNA sequence: TGTGCCAGCAGCTTAGGGACAGGGGATCAGCCCCAGCATTTT. As protein: CASSLGTGDQPQHF.

The chain combines TRBV19 with TRBJ1-4; the match to TRBD1 covers 7 bases. V was clipped by 5 bases and J by 11 bases; unmatched bases: 11. This CDR3 is built from 14 residues. Germline-derived CDR1 and CDR2 are LNHDA and SQIVND (reference sequence). The CDR3 region has the DNA TGTGCCAGTAGTGACCGGGACAGTCCCTGGAAACTGTTTTTT. Encoded protein: CASSDRDSPWKLFF.

The chain combines TRBV5-1 with TRBJ2-4; 11 positions match TRBD1. Germline loops: CDR1 SGHRS, CDR2 YFSETQ. The CDR3 is made up of 15 amino acids. The J segment lost 6 bases and the V segment lost 3 bases, leaving 5 bases of the junction unmatched. CDR3 DNA sequence: TGCGCCAGCAGCTGGACAGGGGGCGAGGGAAACATTCAGTACTTC. Translated: CASSWTGGEGNIQYF.

V is TRBV19 and J is TRBJ1-2, with D unclear. Germline lookup yields CDR1 LNHDA and CDR2 SQIVND (reference sequence). The CDR3 is 11 amino acids. Trimming cost V 3 bases and J 8 bases, with 7 bases left between them. The CDR3 protein is CASSIWQGYTF. In DNA, the CDR3 is TGTGCCAGTAGTATTTGGCAGGGCTACACCTTC.

The chain is built from TRBV11-2 and TRBJ2-2; 9 positions match TRBD1. J lost 6 bases, V lost 5 bases, and 10 bases had no gene match. CDR1 and CDR2 from the germline V gene are SGHAT and FQNNGV. The CDR3 consists of 16 residues. CDR3 sequence (DNA): TGTGCCAGCAGCCACTCGGACAGGGGACGGGCCGGGGAGCTGTTTTTT. Residues: CASSHSDRGRAGELFF.

The gene calls are TRBV5-1 and TRBJ2-2; 9 bases map to TRBD1. V shed 7 bases and J 4 bases; nucleotides not matched to a gene: 8. The germline gives CDR1 SGHRS, CDR2 YFSETQ. This CDR3 is 15 amino acids long. CDR3 in amino acids: CASLRDRASTGELFF. Written as DNA, the CDR3 is TGCGCCAGCCTTCGGGACAGGGCGAGCACCGGGGAGCTGTTTTTT.

This sequence joins TRBV7-9 and TRBJ1-6, with D hard to call. This CDR3 has 14 residues. V gave up 1 base and J gave up 4 bases, with 5 bases separating them. CDR1 is SEHNR, CDR2 FQNEAQ, per germline (reference sequence). As DNA, the CDR3 is TGTGCCAGCAGCTTAGAACAATATAATTCACCCCTCCACTTT. This gives the protein CASSLEQYNSPLHF. The full variable domain, in which reference TRBV7-9 and TRBJ1-6 provide the parts outside the CDR3, is DTGVSQNPRHKITKRGQNVTFRCDPISEHNRLYWYRQTLGQGPEFLTYFQNEAQLEKSRLLSDRFSAERPKGSFSTLEIQRTEQGDSAMYLCASSLEQYNSPLHFGNGTRLTVT.

V usage is TRBV7-7 and J usage is TRBJ2-3; TRBD2 matches 10 bases. The ends lost 5 bases at V and 3 bases at J; junction bases unmatched: 5. Looked up from germline, CDR1 is SSHAT and CDR2 is FNYEAQ (reference sequence). There are 15 residues in the CDR3. The CDR3 nucleotides read TGTGCCAGCAGCACCGGGACTAGCGTGACAGATACGCAGTATTTT. Amino acid sequence: CASSTGTSVTDTQYF.

This chain connects TRBV18 to TRBJ2-5, with 7 bases that match TRBD1. With 3 bases clipped from V and 5 bases from J, the junction kept 6 bases outside the gene matches. This CDR3 is 14 amino acids long. Germline V gives CDR1 KGHSH, CDR2 LQKENI. Written as DNA, the CDR3 is TGTGCCAGCTCACCCCAAGACAGGGAGGAGACCCAGTACTTC. This encodes CASSPQDREETQYF.

The V gene is TRBV10-3, the J gene TRBJ2-1, with a tentative D call TRBD1 (5 bases). From germline, CDR1 is ENHRY and CDR2 SYGVKD. The V and J ends lost 4 bases and 4 bases respectively, with 20 bases between them. The CDR3 loop spans 17 amino acids. This CDR3 is CAISVPLTDEIYNEQFF. DNA of the CDR3: TGTGCCATCAGTGTACCGCTGACAGATGAAATTTACAATGAGCAGTTCTTC.

Only one count was recorded for this clone. The V gene is TRBV18, the J gene TRBJ1-2, with 10 bases matching TRBD1. With 3 bases clipped from V and 5 bases from J, the junction kept 3 bases outside the gene matches. The CDR3 spans 14 residues. In germline, CDR1 is KGHSH, CDR2 LQKENI. CDR3 protein: CASSPGTGEYGYTF. The CDR3, as DNA: TGTGCCAGCTCACCCGGGACAGGGGAATATGGCTACACCTTC.

In nucleotides, the CDR3 is TGTGCCTGGAGTGTAGGGATAGGGGAAGGCGAGACCCAGTACTTC. Its protein is CAWSVGIGEGETQYF. V and J are TRBV30 and TRBJ2-5, with D possibly matching TRBD1 (5 bases). The CDR3 covers 15 residues. Germline V gives CDR1 GTSNPN, CDR2 SVGIG (reference sequence). Trimming removed 0 bases at V and 5 bases at J, with 16 bases between.

For the CDR3, the DNA is TGTGCCAGCAAGGAGAGGGAGAGGTGGTCACCCCTCCACTTT. Protein sequence: CASKERERWSPLHF. The chain links TRBV2 to TRBJ1-6; no definite D call. The CDR3 covers 14 residues. Trimming pared 7 bases from V and 10 bases from J, leaving 17 bases between. Germline V gene data show CDR1 as SNHLY and CDR2 as FYNNEI.

This chain uses TRBV28 with TRBJ2-7; 9 nucleotides align to TRBD1. The CDR3 extends over 14 amino acids. The germline V gene encodes CDR1 MDHEN and CDR2 SYDVKM. Trimming at V came to 4 bases and at J to 2 bases, leaving 3 bases not matched to a gene. The CDR3 DNA reads TGTGCCAGCAGTTCGGGACAGGGACCCTACGAGCAGTACTTC. It yields the protein CASSSGQGPYEQYF.

This clone appeared once. The chain has TRBV11-2 and TRBJ2-7; 11 bases are shared with TRBD1. The CDR3 covers 14 residues. Germline V lookup: CDR1 SGHAT, CDR2 FQNNGV. V gave up 5 bases and J gave up 7 bases; unmatched junction bases: 7. The CDR3 DNA is TGTGCCAGCAGCCTGGGACAGGGGGTAGGGGAGCAGTACTTC. Protein sequence: CASSLGQGVGEQYF.

The J gene is TRBJ1-4, the V gene TRBV4-1; TRBD1 is a possible D gene (5 bases). Trimming cost V 1 base and J 5 bases, with 11 bases left between them. There are 15 residues in the CDR3. The germline gives CDR1 MGHRA, CDR2 YSYEKL. In nucleotides, the CDR3 is TGCGCCAGCAGCCAAGTTCCGGGGGGGAATGAAAAACTGTTTTTT. Translation: CASSQVPGGNEKLFF.

The J gene is TRBJ2-7, the V gene TRBV28, with 7 bases identical to TRBD1. Germline CDR1 reads MDHEN; CDR2 reads SYDVKM. V lost 3 bases to trimming and J lost 0 bases; unmatched junction nucleotides: 14. The CDR3 is made up of 18 amino acids. The CDR3 region has the DNA TGTGCCAGCAGTTTTAGAACATACCAGACAGGGACCTCCTACGAGCAGTACTTC. Residues: CASSFRTYQTGTSYEQYF.

The DNA of the CDR3 is TGTGCCAGCAGTTTTTCGGACAGAACTGAAGCTTTCTTT. This gives the protein CASSFSDRTEAFF. The chain couples TRBV27 to TRBJ1-1; the D gene is possibly TRBD1 (6 bases). CDR3 length: 13 residues. The V gene's germline CDR1 is MNHEY and CDR2 SMNVEV (reference sequence). V was clipped by 3 bases and J by 5 bases, with 10 bases between them.

The chain couples TRBV5-4 to TRBJ2-2; TRBD1 aligns across 8 bases. Germline V gives CDR1 SGHNT, CDR2 YYREEE (reference sequence). Trimming took 0 bases from V and 5 from J; bases not matched to a gene: 9. This CDR3 region has 17 residues. This CDR3 reads CASSLAPGQGGTGELFF. The CDR3, as DNA: TGTGCCAGCAGCTTGGCCCCAGGACAGGGCGGGACCGGGGAGCTGTTTTTT.

The chain combines TRBV27 with TRBJ2-5, with a tentative D call TRBD2 (6 bases). The length of the CDR3 is 13 residues. Germline assignment: CDR1 MNHEY and CDR2 SMNVEV (reference sequence). The V gene lost 7 bases and the J gene lost 7 bases, with 16 bases spanning the gap. CDR3 region: CASTPGGRGTQYF. Written as DNA, the CDR3 is TGTGCCAGCACCCCCGGAGGGCGCGGGACCCAGTACTTC.